Each of the 19 T cell receptor beta chains below was sequenced from the same sample in a study of glioma-infiltrating T cells after dendritic cell vaccination. Clones were sequenced by immunoSEQ multiplex PCR, and TCRdb holds only the in-frame ones, with some missing. The table shows approximately 85,000 clones, with 85% occurring only once. Stated time point: after dendritic cell vaccination, including at tumor progression/relapse. Material: blood, obtained after dendritic cell vaccination. These receptors all come from a human donor with glioblastoma.

This clone was detected once. J is TRBJ2-7 and V is TRBV27; 9 bases fit TRBD1. CDR1 is MNHEY and CDR2 is SMNVEV in the germline V gene (reference sequence). The CDR3 totals 12 residues. V shed 10 bases and J 6 bases; nucleotides not matched to a gene: 7. The CDR3 region is CATWDRAREQYF. The DNA for the CDR3 is TGTGCCACCTGGGACAGGGCTCGCGAGCAGTACTTC.

The chain couples TRBV29-1 to TRBJ1-1, with TRBD1 matching 8 bases. This CDR3 is 16 amino acids long. The V and J ends lost 5 bases and 1 base, in that order; junction bases with no gene match: 12. CDR1 is SQVTM and CDR2 is ANQGSEA in the germline V gene. In nucleotides, the CDR3 is TGCAGCGTTTCGAAACTGACAGGGGTAAGGAACACTGAAGCTTTCTTT. It codes for CSVSKLTGVRNTEAFF.

This chain links TRBV25-1 with TRBJ1-4; D might be TRBD1 (6 bases). The CDR3 totals 15 residues. CDR1 is MGHDK and CDR2 is SYGVNS in the germline V gene. V gave up 4 bases and J gave up 4 bases, with 13 bases separating them. The CDR3 nucleotides read TGTGCCAGCAGTGGAAAACAGGGCATTAATGAAAAACTGTTTTTT. Amino acid sequence: CASSGKQGINEKLFF.

V gene TRBV19 combines with J gene TRBJ1-2; perhaps TRBD1 as D (5 bases). Germline-derived CDR1 and CDR2 are LNHDA and SQIVND (reference sequence). This CDR3 has 14 residues. With 4 bases removed from V and 3 bases from J, the gap between germline ends came to 12 bases. The CDR3 bases are TGTGCCAGTAGTACGGACACTCAATACTATGGCTACACCTTC. This codes for CASSTDTQYYGYTF.

The chain combines TRBV2 with TRBJ1-1; D is unresolved. V lost 4 bases and J lost 1, with 4 bases in between. CDR1 is SNHLY and CDR2 is FYNNEI in the germline V gene. There are 12 residues in the CDR3. This chain's CDR3 is CASSGQNTEAFF. The CDR3 nucleotides read TGTGCCAGCAGTGGACAGAACACTGAAGCTTTCTTT.

The chain combines TRBV5-6 with TRBJ1-2; 10 bases map to TRBD1. The CDR3 is made up of 16 amino acids. The trim removed 4 bases at V and 5 bases at J, leaving 11 bases unmatched. CDR1 and CDR2 (germline): SGHDT, YYEEEE. The CDR3 DNA sequence: TGTGCCAGCAGCCAATTGGGGGACAGGGGCTATTATGGCTACACCTTC. It translates to CASSQLGDRGYYGYTF.

The genes are TRBV2 and TRBJ2-1; 7 positions match TRBD1. The junction had 4 bases not matched to a gene; V was cut back by 5 bases and J by 6 bases. Germline loops: CDR1 SNHLY, CDR2 FYNNEI. The CDR3 contains 13 residues. Here the CDR3 reads CASSRQGFNEQFF. CDR3 coding DNA: TGTGCCAGCAGTCGACAGGGTTTCAATGAGCAGTTCTTC. The full variable domain, rest sourced from reference TRBV2 and TRBJ2-1, is EPEVTQTPSHQVTQMGQEVILRCVPISNHLYFYWYRQILGQKVEFLVSFYNNEISEKSEIFDDQFSVERPDGSNFTLKIRSTKLEDSAMYFCASSRQGFNEQFFGPGTRLTVL.

This sequence joins TRBV5-6 and TRBJ1-6; D is possibly TRBD1 (6 bases). Germline V gives CDR1 SGHDT, CDR2 YYEEEE. CDR3 length equals 15 residues. V was cut by 1 base and J by 4 bases, with 9 bases left in between. The chain's CDR3 is CASSLPTGYNSPLHF. CDR3 bases: TGTGCCAGCAGCTTGCCGACAGGTTATAATTCACCCCTCCACTTT. The whole variable domain, remainder taken from reference TRBV5-6 and TRBJ1-6, is DAGVTQSPTHLIKTRGQQVTLRCSPKSGHDTVSWYQQALGQGPQFIFQYYEEEERQRGNFPDRFSGHQFPNYSSELNVNALLLGDSALYLCASSLPTGYNSPLHFGNGTRLTVT.

The chain recombines TRBV27 with TRBJ1-6, with 7 bases that match TRBD1. With V trimmed by 3 bases and J by 9 bases, 8 bases remained unmatched. The CDR3 contains 15 residues. In germline, CDR1 is MNHEY, CDR2 SMNVEV (reference sequence). CDR3 nucleotide sequence: TGTGCCAGCAGTTTCTCAAGTGGACAGGTTTCACCCCTCCACTTT. Its protein is CASSFSSGQVSPLHF.

Of note for this clone: One junction end does not reproduce the germline sequence, and a read error may be involved. The chain couples TRBV7-9 to TRBJ2-1; 10 bases are a match to TRBD1. Looked up from germline, CDR1 is SEHNR and CDR2 is FQNEAQ (reference sequence). The CDR3 sequence is 11 residues long. The CDR3 here is CASSPRQGAVF. CDR3 coding DNA: TGTGCCAGCAGCCCCAGACAGGGGGCCGTCTTC. The full variable domain, its missing parts supplied by reference TRBV7-9 and TRBJ2-1, is DTGVSQNPRHKITKRGQNVTFRCDPISEHNRLYWYRQTLGQGPEFLTYFQNEAQLEKSRLLSDRFSAERPKGSFSTLEIQRTEQGDSAMYLCASSPRQGAVFGPGTRLTVL.

The chain joins TRBV5-1 to TRBJ2-3; D is possibly TRBD1 (6 bases). CDR1 and CDR2 (germline): SGHRS, YFSETQ. The CDR3 has 14 amino acids. V was pared by 3 bases and J by 2 bases, with 10 bases between. CDR3 nucleotides: TGCGCCAGCAGCTCCGGACAGACCACAGATACGCAGTATTTT. As protein: CASSSGQTTDTQYF.

The chain employs TRBV5-1 and TRBJ2-7; D not certain. Germline CDR1 reads SGHRS; CDR2 reads YFSETQ. The CDR3 extends over 13 amino acids. Trimming cost V 1 base and J 4 bases, with 9 bases left between them. The CDR3 region is CASSLSDRYEQYF. The CDR3 bases are TGCGCCAGCAGCTTGAGCGACCGTTACGAGCAGTACTTC.

The CDR3 region is CASSQTGAGANVLTF. As DNA, the CDR3 is TGCGCCAGCAGCCAAACAGGGGCCGGGGCCAACGTCCTGACTTTC. This chain connects TRBV4-3 to TRBJ2-6; 7 nucleotides align to TRBD1. The length of the CDR3 is 15 residues. From germline, CDR1 is LGHNA and CDR2 YSLEER. After removal of 2 bases from V and 4 bases from J, the junction contained 2 bases not matched to a gene.

V gene TRBV9 combines with J gene TRBJ1-4; 8 nucleotides align to TRBD1. Germline V lookup: CDR1 SGDLS, CDR2 YYNGEE. With V trimmed by 3 bases and J by 4 bases, 2 bases remained unmatched. This CDR3 is built from 14 residues. Here the CDR3 reads CASSETGVNEKLFF. The CDR3 bases are TGTGCCAGCAGCGAGACAGGGGTTAATGAAAAACTGTTTTTT.

The sample holds one count of this clone. The V and J genes are TRBV7-2 and TRBJ2-1; 8 bases align to TRBD2. The V and J ends lost 5 bases and 4 bases, in that order; junction bases with no gene match: 7. Per germline, CDR1 SGHTA and CDR2 FQGNSA. The CDR3 sequence is 15 residues long. CDR3 DNA: TGTGCCAGCAGCGTTAGCGGGGAGCCGTACAATGAGCAGTTCTTC. Protein sequence: CASSVSGEPYNEQFF.

The rearrangement joins TRBV28 to TRBJ1-2, with D tentatively TRBD1 (6 bases). The germline V gene has CDR1 MDHEN and CDR2 SYDVKM. V was shortened by 6 bases and J by 2 bases, with 16 bases between the two germline ends. The CDR3 is 15 amino acids. The CDR3 DNA follows: TGTGCCAGCAGACTCGAGGGGGGGAAAAACTATGGCTACACCTTC. This translates into CASRLEGGKNYGYTF.

This chain links TRBV6-1 with TRBJ2-7, with D possibly matching TRBD2 (6 bases). The CDR3 is made up of 15 amino acids. From germline, CDR1 is MNHNS and CDR2 SASEGT. V lost 2 bases and J 2 bases, leaving 13 bases between the germline ends. This CDR3 reads CASSELRGVTYEQYF. CDR3 coding DNA: TGTGCCAGCAGTGAATTGCGGGGAGTAACCTACGAGCAGTACTTC.

This clone showed up just a few times. This chain links TRBV2 with TRBJ2-7; TRBD2 matches 11 bases. There are 13 residues in the CDR3. CDR1 SNHLY and CDR2 FYNNEI come from the germline V gene. The V segment lost 9 bases and the J segment 2 bases; nucleotides outside the gene matches: 3. CDR3 DNA: TGTGCCAGGAAACTAGCGGGGGCCTACGAGCAGTACTTC. Its protein is CARKLAGAYEQYF.

The rearrangement links TRBV19 to TRBJ2-1; a possible D gene is TRBD1 (6 bases). The ends were cut back, 3 bases at V and 6 bases at J, with 15 bases in the middle. This CDR3 region has 15 residues. Germline CDR1 is LNHDA and CDR2 is SQIVND (reference sequence). CDR3 in DNA: TGTGCCAGTAGTATGACCACAGGGCTTGGCAATGAGCAGTTCTTC. The encoded protein is CASSMTTGLGNEQFF. Combining the CDR3 with reference TRBV19 and TRBJ2-1 gives the whole variable domain DGGITQSPKYLFRKEGQNVTLSCEQNLNHDAMYWYRQDPGQGLRLIYYSQIVNDFQKGDIAEGYSVSREKKESFPLTVTSAQKNPTAFYLCASSMTTGLGNEQFFGPGTRLTVL.